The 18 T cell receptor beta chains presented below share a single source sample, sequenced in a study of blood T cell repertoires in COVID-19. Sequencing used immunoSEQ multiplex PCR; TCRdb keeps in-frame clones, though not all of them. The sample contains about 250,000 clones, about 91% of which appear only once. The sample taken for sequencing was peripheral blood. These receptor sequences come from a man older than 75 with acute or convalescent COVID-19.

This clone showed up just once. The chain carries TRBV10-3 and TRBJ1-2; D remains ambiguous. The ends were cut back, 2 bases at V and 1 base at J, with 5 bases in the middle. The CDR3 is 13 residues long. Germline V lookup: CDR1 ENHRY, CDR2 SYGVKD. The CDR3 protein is CAISETVNYGYTF. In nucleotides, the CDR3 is TGTGCCATCAGTGAGACAGTTAACTATGGCTACACCTTC.

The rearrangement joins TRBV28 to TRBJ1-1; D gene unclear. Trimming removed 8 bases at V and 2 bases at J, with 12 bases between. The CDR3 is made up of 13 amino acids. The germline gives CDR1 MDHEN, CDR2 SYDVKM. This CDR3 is CASATQINTEAFF. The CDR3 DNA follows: TGTGCCAGCGCGACTCAGATTAACACTGAAGCTTTCTTT.

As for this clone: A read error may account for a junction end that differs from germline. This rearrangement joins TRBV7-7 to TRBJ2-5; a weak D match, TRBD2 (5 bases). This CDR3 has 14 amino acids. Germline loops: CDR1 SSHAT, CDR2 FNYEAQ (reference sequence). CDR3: CASSLSGEKETQYF. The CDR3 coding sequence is TGTGCTAGCAGCTTAAGCGGAGAGAAAGAGACCCAGTACTTC.

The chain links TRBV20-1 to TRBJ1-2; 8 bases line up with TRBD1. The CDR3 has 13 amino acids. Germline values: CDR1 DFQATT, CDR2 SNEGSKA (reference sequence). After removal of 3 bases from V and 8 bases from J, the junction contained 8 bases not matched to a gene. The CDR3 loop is CSASGGTGGGYTF. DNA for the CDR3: TGCAGTGCTAGTGGTGGGACAGGTGGCGGCTACACCTTC.

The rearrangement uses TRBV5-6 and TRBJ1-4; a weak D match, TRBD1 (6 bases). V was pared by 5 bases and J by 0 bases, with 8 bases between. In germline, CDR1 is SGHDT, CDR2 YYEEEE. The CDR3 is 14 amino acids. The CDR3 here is CASRRTATNEKLFF. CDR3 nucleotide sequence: TGTGCCAGCAGGAGGACAGCAACTAATGAAAAACTGTTTTTT.

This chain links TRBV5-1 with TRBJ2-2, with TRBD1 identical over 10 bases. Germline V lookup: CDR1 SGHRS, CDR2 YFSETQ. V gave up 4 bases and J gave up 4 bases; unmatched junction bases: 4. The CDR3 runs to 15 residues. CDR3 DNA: TGCGCCAGCAGCCTACGGACAGGGGGCACCGGGGAGCTGTTTTTT. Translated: CASSLRTGGTGELFF.

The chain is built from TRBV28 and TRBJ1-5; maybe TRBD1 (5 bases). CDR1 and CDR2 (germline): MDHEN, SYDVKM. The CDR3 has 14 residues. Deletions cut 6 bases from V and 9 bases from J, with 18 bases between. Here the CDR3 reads CASRRGGRTGPQHF. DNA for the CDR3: TGTGCCAGCAGAAGGGGCGGCCGAACGGGGCCCCAGCATTTT.

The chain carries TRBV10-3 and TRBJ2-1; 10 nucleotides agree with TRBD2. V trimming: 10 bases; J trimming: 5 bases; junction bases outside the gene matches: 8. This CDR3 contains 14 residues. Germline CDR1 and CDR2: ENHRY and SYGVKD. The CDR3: CATKREGLDNEQFF. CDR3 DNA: TGTGCCACGAAGCGGGAGGGGCTCGACAATGAGCAGTTCTTC.

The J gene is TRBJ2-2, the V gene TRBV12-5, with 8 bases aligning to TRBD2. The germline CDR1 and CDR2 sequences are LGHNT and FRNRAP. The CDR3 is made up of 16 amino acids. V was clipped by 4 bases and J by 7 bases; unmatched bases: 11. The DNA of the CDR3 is TGTGCTAGTGGTTGGATAGCGGGGCCTGCCGGCGGGGAGCTGTTTTTT. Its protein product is CASGWIAGPAGGELFF.

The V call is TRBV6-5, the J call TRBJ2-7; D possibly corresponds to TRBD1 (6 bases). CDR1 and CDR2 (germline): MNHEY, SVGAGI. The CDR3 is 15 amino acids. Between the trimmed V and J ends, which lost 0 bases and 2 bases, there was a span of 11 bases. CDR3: CASSYSTDRAYEQYF. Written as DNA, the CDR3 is TGTGCCAGCAGTTACTCGACGGACAGAGCCTACGAGCAGTACTTC.

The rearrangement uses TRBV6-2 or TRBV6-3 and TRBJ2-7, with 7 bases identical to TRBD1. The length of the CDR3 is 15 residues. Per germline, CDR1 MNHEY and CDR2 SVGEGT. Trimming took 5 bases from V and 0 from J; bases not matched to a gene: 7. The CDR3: CASSETGRPSYEQYF. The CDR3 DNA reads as TGTGCCAGCAGTGAGACAGGGCGACCCTCCTACGAGCAGTACTTC.

The CDR3 nucleotides are TGCGCCAGCAGCCAATCGGGGGGGAACTATGGCTACACCTTC. Translating it yields CASSQSGGNYGYTF. The chain combines TRBV4-1 with TRBJ1-2; TRBD1 might be the D (5 bases). Germline loops: CDR1 MGHRA, CDR2 YSYEKL. The CDR3 extends over 14 amino acids. V was trimmed by 2 bases and J by 2 bases, leaving 9 bases between them.

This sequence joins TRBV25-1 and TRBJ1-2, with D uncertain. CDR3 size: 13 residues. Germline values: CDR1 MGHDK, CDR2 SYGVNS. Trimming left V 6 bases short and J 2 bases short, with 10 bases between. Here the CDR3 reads CASSLTENYGYTF. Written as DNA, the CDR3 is TGTGCCAGCAGCTTGACTGAAAACTATGGCTACACCTTC.

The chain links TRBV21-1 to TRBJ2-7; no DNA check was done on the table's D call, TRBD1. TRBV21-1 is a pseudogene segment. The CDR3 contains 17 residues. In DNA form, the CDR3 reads TGTGCCAGCAGCAAAGTAGCCAGGGCATCCCCCCCCTACGAGCAGTACTTC. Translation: CASSKVARASPPYEQYF.

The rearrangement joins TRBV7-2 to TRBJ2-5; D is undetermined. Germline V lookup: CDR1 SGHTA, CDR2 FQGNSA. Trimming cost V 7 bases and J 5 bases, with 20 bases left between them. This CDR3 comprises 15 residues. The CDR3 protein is CASIPKSIYGETQYF. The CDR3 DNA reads TGTGCCAGCATCCCTAAGTCCATTTACGGGGAGACCCAGTACTTC.

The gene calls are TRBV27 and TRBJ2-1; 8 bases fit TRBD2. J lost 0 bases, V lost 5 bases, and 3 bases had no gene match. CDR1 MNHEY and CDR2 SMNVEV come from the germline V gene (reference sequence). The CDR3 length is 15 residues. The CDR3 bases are TGTGCCAGCAGTCAGCGGGAGAGCTCCTACAATGAGCAGTTCTTC. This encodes CASSQRESSYNEQFF.

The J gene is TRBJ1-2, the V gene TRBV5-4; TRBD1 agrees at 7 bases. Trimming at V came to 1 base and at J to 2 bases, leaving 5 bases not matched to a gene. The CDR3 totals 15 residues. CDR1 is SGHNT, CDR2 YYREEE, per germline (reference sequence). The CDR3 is CASSLPTGQNYGYTF. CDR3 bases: TGTGCCAGCAGCTTGCCAACGGGACAGAACTATGGCTACACCTTC.

The CDR3 sequence: CASSSRTGDQPQHF. The CDR3 region has the DNA TGTGCCAGCAGCTCGCGGACGGGAGATCAGCCCCAGCATTTT. The J gene is TRBJ1-5, the V gene TRBV7-6; D unclear. CDR3 length: 14 amino acids. Germline V gene sequence: CDR1 SGHVS, CDR2 FNYEAQ. Trimming took 4 bases from V and 5 from J, leaving 12 bases between them.